This T cell receptor (beta chain) emerged from a study of control samples from healthy donors and cancer patients. The CDR3 sequence is 14 residues long. CDR1 and CDR2 from the germline V gene are SGHRS and YFSETQ. Trimming took 0 bases from V and 6 from J, leaving 11 bases between them. Only in-frame clones appear in the TCRdb table, and some are missing; sequencing was by immunoSEQ multiplex PCR. Of under 450,000 clones listed, more than 80% are singletons. The chain carries TRBV5-1 and TRBJ2-3; D is unresolved. Input material: PBMCs. This TCR was recovered from a man aged 35 to 55 with head and neck cancer. The CDR3 sequence is CASSLEGSPDTQYF. The CDR3 DNA reads as TGCGCCAGCAGCTTGGAGGGCTCGCCGGATACGCAGTATTTT.